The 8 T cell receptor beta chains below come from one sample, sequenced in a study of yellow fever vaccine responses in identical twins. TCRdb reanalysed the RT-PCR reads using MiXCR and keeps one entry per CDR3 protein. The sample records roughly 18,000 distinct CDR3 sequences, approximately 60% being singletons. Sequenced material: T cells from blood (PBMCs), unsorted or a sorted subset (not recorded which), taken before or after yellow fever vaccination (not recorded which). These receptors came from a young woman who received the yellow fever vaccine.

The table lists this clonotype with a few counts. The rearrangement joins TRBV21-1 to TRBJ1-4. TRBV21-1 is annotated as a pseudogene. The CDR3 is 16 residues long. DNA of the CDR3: TGTGCCAGCAGCAAAGCGGGGATGGGGATCAATGAAAAACTGTTTTTT. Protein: CASSKAGMGINEKLFF.

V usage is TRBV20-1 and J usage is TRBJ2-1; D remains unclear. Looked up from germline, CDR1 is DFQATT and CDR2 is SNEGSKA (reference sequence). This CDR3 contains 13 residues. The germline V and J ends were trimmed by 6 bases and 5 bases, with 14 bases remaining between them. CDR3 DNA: TGCAGTGCGGGCTCCTTCATACACAATGAGCAGTTCTTC. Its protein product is CSAGSFIHNEQFF.

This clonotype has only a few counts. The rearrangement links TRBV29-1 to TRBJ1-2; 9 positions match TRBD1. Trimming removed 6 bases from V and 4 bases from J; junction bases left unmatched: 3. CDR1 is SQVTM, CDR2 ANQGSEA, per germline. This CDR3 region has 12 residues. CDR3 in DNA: TGCAGCGTCTCGGGACAGGGCTATGGCTACACCTTC. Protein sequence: CSVSGQGYGYTF.

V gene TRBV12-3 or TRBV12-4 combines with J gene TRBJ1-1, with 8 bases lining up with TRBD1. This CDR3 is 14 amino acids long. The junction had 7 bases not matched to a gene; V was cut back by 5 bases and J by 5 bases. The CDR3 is CASSPRQGKTEAFF. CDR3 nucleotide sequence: TGTGCCAGCAGTCCCAGACAGGGGAAAACTGAAGCTTTCTTT.

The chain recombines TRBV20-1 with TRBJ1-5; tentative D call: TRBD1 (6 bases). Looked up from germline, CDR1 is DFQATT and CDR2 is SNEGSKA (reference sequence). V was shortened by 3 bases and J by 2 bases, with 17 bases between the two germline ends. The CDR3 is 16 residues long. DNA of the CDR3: TGCAGTGCTAGGCCAGGGGCCATAGTGGGCAATCAGCCCCAGCATTTT. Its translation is CSARPGAIVGNQPQHF.

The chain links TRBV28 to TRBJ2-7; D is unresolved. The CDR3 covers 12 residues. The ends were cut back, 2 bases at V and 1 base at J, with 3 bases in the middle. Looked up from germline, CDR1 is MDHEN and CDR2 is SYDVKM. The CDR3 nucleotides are TGTGCCAGCAGTTTAGCTTCCTACGAGCAGTACTTC. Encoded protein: CASSLASYEQYF.

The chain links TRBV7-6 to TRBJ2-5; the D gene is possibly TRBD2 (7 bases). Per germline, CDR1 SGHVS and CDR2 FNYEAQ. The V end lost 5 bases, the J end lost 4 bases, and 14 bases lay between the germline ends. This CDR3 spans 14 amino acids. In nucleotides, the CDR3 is TGTGCCAGCAGCCAAGGGGGGGTAGGAGAGACCCAGTACTTC. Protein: CASSQGGVGETQYF.

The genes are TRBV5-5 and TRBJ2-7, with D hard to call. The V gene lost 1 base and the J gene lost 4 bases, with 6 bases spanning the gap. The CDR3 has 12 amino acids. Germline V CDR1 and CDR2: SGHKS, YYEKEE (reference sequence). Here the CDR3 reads CASSLNGYEQYF. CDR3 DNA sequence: TGTGCCAGCAGCTTGAATGGATACGAGCAGTACTTC.